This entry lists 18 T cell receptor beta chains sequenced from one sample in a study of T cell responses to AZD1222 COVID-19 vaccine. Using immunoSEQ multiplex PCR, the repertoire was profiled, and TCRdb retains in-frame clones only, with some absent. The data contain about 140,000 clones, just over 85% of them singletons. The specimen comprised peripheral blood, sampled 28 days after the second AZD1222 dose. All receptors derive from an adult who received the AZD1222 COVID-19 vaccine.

The CDR3 region has the DNA TGTGCCAGCAGCCCCGGGGCGGGAGGGGGAGAGACCCAGTACTTC. Its protein is CASSPGAGGGETQYF. V is TRBV6-5 and J is TRBJ2-5; 9 bases line up with TRBD2. Germline CDR1 MNHEY, CDR2 SVGAGI. The V gene end was trimmed by 6 bases and the J gene end by 4 bases; junction bases not matched to a gene: 9. The CDR3 sequence is 15 residues long.

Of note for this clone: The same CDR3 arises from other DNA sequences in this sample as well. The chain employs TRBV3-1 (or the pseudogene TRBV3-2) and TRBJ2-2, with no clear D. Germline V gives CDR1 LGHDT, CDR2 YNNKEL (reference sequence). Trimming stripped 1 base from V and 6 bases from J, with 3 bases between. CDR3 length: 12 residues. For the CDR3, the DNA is TGTGCCAGCAGCCAAGTCCCCGGGGAGCTGTTTTTT. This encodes CASSQVPGELFF.

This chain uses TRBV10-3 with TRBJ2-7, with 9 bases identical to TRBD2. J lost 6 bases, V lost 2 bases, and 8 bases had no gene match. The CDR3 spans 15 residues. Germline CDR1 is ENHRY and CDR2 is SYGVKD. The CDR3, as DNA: TGTGCCATCAGTGAGGACGGACTAGCGAGTAGCGAGCAGTACTTC. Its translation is CAISEDGLASSEQYF.

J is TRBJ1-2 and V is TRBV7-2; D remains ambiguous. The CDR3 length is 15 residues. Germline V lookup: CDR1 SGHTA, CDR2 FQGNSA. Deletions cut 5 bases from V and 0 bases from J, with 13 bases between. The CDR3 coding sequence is TGTGCCAGCAGCGTAGTCAGAACCCCTAACTATGGCTACACCTTC. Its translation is CASSVVRTPNYGYTF.

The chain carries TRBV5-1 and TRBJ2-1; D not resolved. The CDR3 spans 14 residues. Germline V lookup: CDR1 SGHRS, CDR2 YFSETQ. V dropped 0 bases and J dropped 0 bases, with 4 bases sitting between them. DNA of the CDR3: TGCGCCAGCAGCTTGGGGAACTCCTACAATGAGCAGTTCTTC. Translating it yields CASSLGNSYNEQFF.

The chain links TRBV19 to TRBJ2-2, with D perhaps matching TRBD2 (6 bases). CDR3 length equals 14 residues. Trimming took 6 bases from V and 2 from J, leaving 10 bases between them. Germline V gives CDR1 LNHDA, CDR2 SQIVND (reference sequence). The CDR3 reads CASRAGFNTGELFF. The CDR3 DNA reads TGTGCCAGTAGGGCGGGATTTAACACCGGGGAGCTGTTTTTT. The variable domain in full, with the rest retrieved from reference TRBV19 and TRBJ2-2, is DGGITQSPKYLFRKEGQNVTLSCEQNLNHDAMYWYRQDPGQGLRLIYYSQIVNDFQKGDIAEGYSVSREKKESFPLTVTSAQKNPTAFYLCASRAGFNTGELFFGEGSRLTVL.

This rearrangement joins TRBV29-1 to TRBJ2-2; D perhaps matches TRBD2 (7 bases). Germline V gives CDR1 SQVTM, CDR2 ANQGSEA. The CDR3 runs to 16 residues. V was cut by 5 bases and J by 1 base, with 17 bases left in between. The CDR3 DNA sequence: TGCAGCGTTAACGGGGGGACATTCTGGAACACCGGGGAGCTGTTTTTT. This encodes CSVNGGTFWNTGELFF.

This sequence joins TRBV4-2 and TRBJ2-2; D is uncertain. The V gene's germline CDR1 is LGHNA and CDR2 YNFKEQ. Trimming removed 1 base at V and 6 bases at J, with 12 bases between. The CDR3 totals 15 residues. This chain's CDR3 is CASSQGSGESGELFF. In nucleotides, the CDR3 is TGTGCCAGCAGCCAAGGGAGTGGTGAGTCCGGGGAGCTGTTTTTT.

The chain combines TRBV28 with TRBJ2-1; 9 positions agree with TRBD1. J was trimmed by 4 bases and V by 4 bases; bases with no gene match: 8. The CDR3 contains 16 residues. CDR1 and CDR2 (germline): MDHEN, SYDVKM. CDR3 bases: TGTGCCAGCAGTTCATGGACAGGGGCCTCTTACAATGAGCAGTTCTTC. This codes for CASSSWTGASYNEQFF. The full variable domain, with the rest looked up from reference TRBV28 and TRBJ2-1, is DVKVTQSSRYLVKRTGEKVFLECVQDMDHENMFWYRQDPGLGLRLIYFSYDVKMKEKGDIPEGYSVSREKKERFSLILESASTNQTSMYLCASSSWTGASYNEQFFGPGTRLTVL.

The CDR3 protein is CASSPNRGGWTEAFF. CDR3 in DNA: TGTGCCAGCTCACCGAACAGGGGTGGTTGGACTGAAGCTTTCTTT. The V gene is TRBV18, the J gene TRBJ1-1; TRBD1 aligns across 7 bases. The CDR3 loop spans 15 amino acids. Germline V CDR1 and CDR2: KGHSH, LQKENI. With V trimmed by 3 bases and J by 5 bases, 9 bases remained unmatched. Drawing the rest from reference TRBV18 and TRBJ1-1, the complete variable domain is NAGVMQNPRHLVRRRGQEARLRCSPMKGHSHVYWYRQLPEEGLKFMVYLQKENIIDESGMPKERFSAEFPKEGPSILRIQQVVRGDSAAYFCASSPNRGGWTEAFFGQGTRLTVV.

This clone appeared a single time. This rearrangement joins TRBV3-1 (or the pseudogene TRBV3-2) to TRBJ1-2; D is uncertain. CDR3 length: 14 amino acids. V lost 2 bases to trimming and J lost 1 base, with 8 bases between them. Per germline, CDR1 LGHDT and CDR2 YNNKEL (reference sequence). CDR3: CASSQLSGNYGYTF. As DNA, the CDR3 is TGTGCCAGCAGCCAATTGTCGGGTAACTATGGCTACACCTTC.

CDR3 DNA sequence: TGTGCCAGCAGTGAACAATGGGGGGACCGCAATGAGCAGTTCTTC. It translates to CASSEQWGDRNEQFF. The rearrangement links TRBV6-1 to TRBJ2-1, with a possible D match to TRBD2 (6 bases). This CDR3 has 15 amino acids. V was shortened by 2 bases and J by 6 bases, with 14 bases between the two germline ends. Germline lookup yields CDR1 MNHNS and CDR2 SASEGT.

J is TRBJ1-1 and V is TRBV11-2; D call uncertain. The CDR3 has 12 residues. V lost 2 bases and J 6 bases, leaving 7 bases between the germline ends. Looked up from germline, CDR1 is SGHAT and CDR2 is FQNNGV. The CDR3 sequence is CASSLSGSEAFF. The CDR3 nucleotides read TGTGCCAGCAGCTTATCCGGGTCTGAAGCTTTCTTT.

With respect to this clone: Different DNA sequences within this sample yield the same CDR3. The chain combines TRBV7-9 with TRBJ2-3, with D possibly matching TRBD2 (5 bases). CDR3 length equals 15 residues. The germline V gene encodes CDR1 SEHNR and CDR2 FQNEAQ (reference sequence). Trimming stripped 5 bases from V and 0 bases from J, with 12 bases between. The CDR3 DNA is TGTGCCAGCAGCCCCCCCGGGGTAAGCACAGATACGCAGTATTTT. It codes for CASSPPGVSTDTQYF.

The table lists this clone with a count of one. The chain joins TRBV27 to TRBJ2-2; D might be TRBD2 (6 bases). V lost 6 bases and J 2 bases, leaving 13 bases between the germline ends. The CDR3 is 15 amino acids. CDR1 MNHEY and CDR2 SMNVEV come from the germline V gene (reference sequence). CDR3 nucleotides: TGTGCCAGCAGCCGTTTAGCGGTTAACACCGGGGAGCTGTTTTTT. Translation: CASSRLAVNTGELFF.

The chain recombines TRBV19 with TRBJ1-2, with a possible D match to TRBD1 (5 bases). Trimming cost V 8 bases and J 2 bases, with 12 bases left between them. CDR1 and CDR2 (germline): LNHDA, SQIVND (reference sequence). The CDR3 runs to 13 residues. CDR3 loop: CASATQVNYGYTF. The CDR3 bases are TGTGCCAGTGCAACACAGGTGAACTATGGCTACACCTTC.

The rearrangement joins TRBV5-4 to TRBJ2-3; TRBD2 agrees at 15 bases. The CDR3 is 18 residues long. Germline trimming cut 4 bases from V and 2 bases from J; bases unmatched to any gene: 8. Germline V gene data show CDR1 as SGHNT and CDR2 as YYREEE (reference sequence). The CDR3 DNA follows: TGTGCCAGCAGCGCCGGGACTAGCGGGGGGACCGACACAGATACGCAGTATTTT. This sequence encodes CASSAGTSGGTDTDTQYF.

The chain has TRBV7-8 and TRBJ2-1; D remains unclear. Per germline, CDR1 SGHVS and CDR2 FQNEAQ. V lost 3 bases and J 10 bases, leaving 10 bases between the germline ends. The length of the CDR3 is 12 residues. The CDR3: CASSFVLDEQFF. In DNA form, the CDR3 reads TGTGCCAGCAGCTTTGTCCTCGACGAGCAGTTCTTC.